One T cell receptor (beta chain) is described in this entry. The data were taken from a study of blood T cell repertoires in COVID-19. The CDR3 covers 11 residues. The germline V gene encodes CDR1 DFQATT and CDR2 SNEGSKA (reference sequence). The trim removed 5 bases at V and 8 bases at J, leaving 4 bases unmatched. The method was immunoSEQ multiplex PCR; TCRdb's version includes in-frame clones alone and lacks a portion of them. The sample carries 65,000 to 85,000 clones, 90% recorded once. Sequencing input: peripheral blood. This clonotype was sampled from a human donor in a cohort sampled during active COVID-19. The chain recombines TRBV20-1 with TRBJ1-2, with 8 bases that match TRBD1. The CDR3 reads CSALDRGGYTF. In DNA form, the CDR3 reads TGCAGTGCTCTCGACAGGGGCGGCTACACCTTC.